The 6 T cell receptor beta chains listed next were all sequenced from one sample in a study of blood T cell repertoires in COVID-19. Repertoires were generated with immunoSEQ multiplex PCR, while TCRdb's copy carries only in-frame clones and drops some. The table shows fewer than 15,000 clones, with around 74% occurring only once. The sample consisted of peripheral blood. The receptors here all came from a woman of 80 years or more with acute or convalescent COVID-19.

A single count supports this clone. The rearrangement links TRBV4-1 to TRBJ1-5; TRBD1 aligns across 10 bases. CDR1 is MGHRA, CDR2 YSYEKL, per germline. V gave up 4 bases and J gave up 7 bases; unmatched junction bases: 4. The CDR3 consists of 14 residues. The CDR3 bases are TGCGCCAGCAGCCGACAGGGGGCTCGGCAGCCCCAGCATTTT. Its protein is CASSRQGARQPQHF.

This rearrangement joins TRBV21-1 to TRBJ1-6; no check of the table's D call, TRBD1, against the DNA was made. TRBV21-1 corresponds to a pseudogene. The length of the CDR3 is 16 residues. The CDR3 loop reads CASSKRHTLFHSPLHF. The CDR3 DNA reads TGTGCCAGCAGCAAACGACACACCCTCTTCCATTCACCCCTCCACTTT.

This clone has only a few counts. The CDR3: CATNTNYGYTF. The CDR3, as DNA: TGTGCCACAAACACGAACTATGGCTACACCTTC. This rearrangement joins TRBV6-5 to TRBJ1-2; D not certain. Germline CDR1 and CDR2: MNHEY and SVGAGI. The CDR3 has 11 residues. The V end lost 10 bases, the J end lost 2 bases, and 8 bases lay between the germline ends.

This clone occurred once. This chain links TRBV6-6 with TRBJ1-3; D unresolved. Germline V gives CDR1 MNHNY, CDR2 SVGAGI (reference sequence). Trimming shortened V by 6 bases and J by 4 bases, and 10 bases separated the two germline ends. This CDR3 is built from 13 residues. In DNA form, the CDR3 reads TGTGCCAGCAGCGCGGGCCTCGGAAACACCATATATTTT. This sequence encodes CASSAGLGNTIYF.

The chain joins TRBV19 to TRBJ1-4, with 7 positions matching TRBD1. The junction had 11 bases not matched to a gene; V was cut back by 6 bases and J by 4 bases. Germline assignment: CDR1 LNHDA and CDR2 SQIVND (reference sequence). The CDR3 is made up of 16 amino acids. CDR3 nucleotides: TGTGCCAGTAGCCATAGGGGACAGTTGAGTAATGAAAAACTGTTTTTT. It yields the protein CASSHRGQLSNEKLFF.

This chain uses TRBV11-2 with TRBJ2-7; D might be TRBD2 (5 bases). V was pared by 5 bases and J by 4 bases, with 9 bases between. Germline V lookup: CDR1 SGHAT, CDR2 FQNNGV. The CDR3 is 12 amino acids. The CDR3 is CASSLRGYEQYF. The CDR3 DNA sequence: TGTGCCAGCAGCCTTCGGGGTTACGAGCAGTACTTC.